This T cell receptor beta chain came from a study of siplizumab effects on memory and regulatory T cells. Points from the study as a whole: Controls had around 27% Treg-derived mappable alloreactive CD4+ clones on average, versus nearly 70% with siplizumab.

Remarks on this clone: Antigen specificity is unknown.

Repertoires were generated with immunoSEQ multiplex PCR, while TCRdb's copy carries only in-frame clones and drops some. The sample shows around 100,000 clones, around 90% of them seen only once. This clonotype originated in a human donor in good health. The specimen sequenced was non-Treg CD4+ T cells sorted from blood.

CDR3 in amino acids: CASRTWSSLSYEQYF. The CDR3 DNA reads TGTGCCAGCAGGACGTGGTCTAGCTTATCCTACGAGCAGTACTTC. This rearrangement joins TRBV6-7 to TRBJ2-7; the D gene is possibly TRBD2 (5 bases). TRBV6-7 is sorted into the ORF group, with uncertain function. The CDR3 loop spans 15 amino acids. The V end was cut by 6 bases, the J end by 1 base, with 16 bases between.